A single sample gave rise to the 8 T cell receptor beta chains below, sequenced in a study of OX40 agonist ivuxolimab in advanced cancers. Here immunoSEQ multiplex PCR was the method, and the copy in TCRdb shows in-frame clones only, minus some. The sample has 50,000 to 65,000 clones, just under 90% seen once. The input for sequencing was CD4+ or CD8+ T cells sorted from blood, taken in a trial of the OX40 agonist ivuxolimab. Receptors originate from an adult with an advanced solid tumor such as melanoma, head and neck, liver or kidney cancer.

J is TRBJ2-2 and V is TRBV7-3, with 7 bases fitting TRBD2. V was pared by 5 bases and J by 0 bases, with 3 bases of the junction left unmatched. The CDR3 loop spans 15 amino acids. Germline values: CDR1 SGHTA, CDR2 FQGTGA. The CDR3 DNA sequence: TGTGCCAGCAGCCAGCGGGAAACGAACACCGGGGAGCTGTTTTTT. Its protein is CASSQRETNTGELFF.

CDR3 in amino acids: CASSLLGGSGPQETQYF. As DNA, the CDR3 is TGTGCCAGCAGCTTATTGGGCGGGAGCGGACCCCAAGAGACCCAGTACTTC. This chain joins TRBV7-2 and TRBJ2-5; TRBD2 agrees at 7 bases. Germline-derived CDR1 and CDR2 are SGHTA and FQGNSA. The V and J ends lost 2 bases and 1 base, in that order; junction bases with no gene match: 10. CDR3 length equals 17 residues.

V usage is TRBV19 and J usage is TRBJ2-5; D possibly corresponds to TRBD1 (6 bases). Germline-derived CDR1 and CDR2 are LNHDA and SQIVND (reference sequence). Trimming removed 3 bases at V and 5 bases at J, with 10 bases between. The CDR3 contains 13 residues. The CDR3: CASSINRVETQYF. The CDR3 DNA is TGTGCCAGTAGTATTAACAGGGTCGAGACCCAGTACTTC.

V is TRBV18 and J is TRBJ2-4; 7 bases agree with TRBD1. The ends lost 4 bases at V and 13 bases at J; junction bases unmatched: 16. The length of the CDR3 is 15 residues. The germline gives CDR1 KGHSH, CDR2 LQKENI. CDR3 sequence (DNA): TGTGCCAGCTCACTACCGACAGGGTTTCCCGGAAACCAGTACTTC. This gives the protein CASSLPTGFPGNQYF.

The gene calls are TRBV2 and TRBJ2-7; TRBD1 might be the D (6 bases). Germline V lookup: CDR1 SNHLY, CDR2 FYNNEI. Trimming removed 4 bases at V and 8 bases at J, with 15 bases between. CDR3 length equals 13 residues. In DNA form, the CDR3 reads TGTGCCAGCAGTGGGGCGACAGGTGAGAAGCAGTACTTC. Its translation: CASSGATGEKQYF.

This chain's CDR3 is CASSLPLLGAGDEQFF. CDR3 DNA: TGTGCCAGCAGCTTACCTCTATTGGGGGCAGGGGATGAGCAGTTCTTC. This rearrangement joins TRBV7-2 to TRBJ2-1, with a possible D match to TRBD1 (6 bases). Trimming took off 2 bases at V and 8 bases at J, with 19 bases between the two ends. The CDR3 totals 16 residues. Germline V lookup: CDR1 SGHTA, CDR2 FQGNSA.

This chain joins TRBV15 and TRBJ2-5; 10 bases match TRBD2. Germline V gene lookup returns CDR1 LNHNV and CDR2 YYDKDF (reference sequence). Germline trimming cut 5 bases from V and 2 bases from J; bases unmatched to any gene: 8. The CDR3 runs to 16 residues. In DNA, the CDR3 is TGTGCCACCAGCCCACAGCTTAGCGGGGGGCAAGAGACCCAGTACTTC. Its protein product is CATSPQLSGGQETQYF.

V usage is TRBV7-3 and J usage is TRBJ2-2; no firm D call. CDR1 is SGHTA and CDR2 is FQGTGA in the germline V gene. V dropped 2 bases and J dropped 0 bases, with 13 bases sitting between them. This CDR3 is 17 amino acids long. The CDR3 nucleotides read TGTGCCAGCAGCTTAGAAATCGCAACCTCGAACACCGGGGAGCTGTTTTTT. Translating it yields CASSLEIATSNTGELFF.